In its sample, the clone carrying this TCR beta chain was seen a few times. Its antigen is still unknown. Between the trimmed V and J ends, which lost 5 bases and 0 bases, there was a span of 14 bases. The V gene's germline CDR1 is SNHLY and CDR2 FYNNEI. CDR3 length: 16 amino acids. For repertoire sequencing, the TCR beta CDR3 regions were amplified from RNA transcripts. An opening RT-PCR round employed HTBI primers and preceded a second-round multiplex PCR. One entry per CDR3 protein results from TCRdb running MiXCR on the multiplex PCR reads. The table lists 500,000 to 800,000 distinct CDR3 sequences, 35% to 50% of them singletons. Clinicians made diagnoses from clinical symptoms, serum thyroxine, TRAb, thyroid ultrasound and orbital computed tomography. The data are from a study of Graves' ophthalmopathy and Graves' hyperthyroidism. Study summary: Untreated patients at initial diagnosis provided peripheral blood.

General study points: A 13-signature model separated ophthalmopathy from stable hyperthyroidism, reaching around 89% sensitivity and around 83% specificity cross-validated. Blood also held most thyroid clonotypes expanded above 0.001 frequency.

This TCR came from an adult man with Graves' ophthalmopathy. The V call is TRBV2, the J call TRBJ1-5; possible D gene TRBD1, 6 bases. The sample taken for sequencing was peripheral blood. Here the CDR3 reads CASSHQGQPSNQPQHF. The CDR3 coding sequence is TGTGCCAGCAGTCACCAAGGACAGCCTAGCAATCAGCCCCAGCATTTT.